These 18 T cell receptor beta chains were all obtained from the same sample, sequenced in a study of shared clonotypes between healthy human individuals (dated by TCRdb to about 2020). The library was produced with the immunoSEQ multiplex PCR assay. TCRdb retrieved this table from immuneACCESS and kept in-frame rearrangements only. Not all clones are present; in checked studies, unresolved V genes account for under half, and no reason is known for the remainder. This sample has around 100,000 clones in its table, and 67% of those were observed once. The ten largest make up more than 20% of the sample. Specimen: memory CD8+ T cells sorted from blood. The sample's cell subset or site label is to be understood as: CD45RO+ cells pooled with CCR7-negative TemRA cells. The receptor set was obtained from a woman aged 25-40 years in good health.

The rearrangement uses TRBV19 and TRBJ1-1, with D possibly matching TRBD1 (6 bases). Trimming removed 7 bases from V and 6 bases from J, with 18 bases in between. The CDR3 consists of 14 residues. CDR1 LNHDA and CDR2 SQIVND come from the germline V gene (reference sequence). CDR3 sequence: CASTPTGEVAEAFF. In nucleotides, the CDR3 is TGTGCCAGTACCCCGACAGGTGAAGTCGCTGAAGCTTTCTTT.

V is TRBV6-1 and J is TRBJ1-1; D ambiguous. Germline CDR1 and CDR2: MNHNS and SASEGT. CDR3 length: 14 residues. With 7 bases removed from V and 1 base from J, the gap between germline ends came to 13 bases. CDR3 region: CASTFDGPNTEAFF. The CDR3 DNA follows: TGTGCCAGCACCTTCGACGGCCCGAACACTGAAGCTTTCTTT.

The CDR3 nucleotides are TGTGCCAGCAGCGTAGGGGGGGATCATGAGCAGTTCTTC. Translating it yields CASSVGGDHEQFF. V usage is TRBV9 and J usage is TRBJ2-1; TRBD2 might be the D (6 bases). CDR1 is SGDLS and CDR2 is YYNGEE in the germline V gene. V was clipped by 0 bases and J by 8 bases, with 9 bases between them. CDR3 length equals 13 residues.

The genes are TRBV15 and TRBJ2-5; a weak D match, TRBD1 (6 bases). The J call may be incorrect, as the DNA end agrees better with TRBJ2-7. CDR1 is LNHNV and CDR2 is YYDKDF in the germline V gene (reference sequence). The CDR3 extends over 16 amino acids. The DNA for the CDR3 is TGTGCCACCAGCAGATTAACAGGGACGAAGGCCTACGAGCAGTACTTC. Translated: CATSRLTGTKAYEQYF.

The chain has TRBV5-1 and TRBJ2-3, with 7 bases lining up with TRBD2. The CDR3 sequence is 16 residues long. Germline CDR1 is SGHRS and CDR2 is YFSETQ. After removal of 1 base from V and 3 bases from J, the junction contained 8 bases not matched to a gene. This CDR3 is CASSLLSSGGTDTQYF. CDR3 coding DNA: TGCGCCAGCAGCTTGTTGTCTAGCGGAGGTACAGATACGCAGTATTTT.

This sequence joins TRBV27 and TRBJ2-7; 9 bases map to TRBD1. The CDR3 covers 14 residues. The V gene end was trimmed by 10 bases and the J gene end by 6 bases; junction bases not matched to a gene: 13. In germline, CDR1 is MNHEY, CDR2 SMNVEV (reference sequence). The CDR3 sequence is CATRPGTGSGEQYF. DNA of the CDR3: TGTGCCACACGACCCGGGACAGGGTCGGGCGAGCAGTACTTC.

V usage is TRBV4-1 and J usage is TRBJ2-5, with a tentative D call TRBD1 (5 bases). The V and J ends lost 1 base and 1 base respectively, with 13 bases between them. Per the germline V gene, CDR1 is MGHRA and CDR2 is YSYEKL. The CDR3 loop spans 16 amino acids. CDR3 loop: CASSQGRQRIQETQYF. The CDR3 DNA reads as TGCGCCAGCAGCCAAGGACGACAGAGGATCCAAGAGACCCAGTACTTC.

V is TRBV27 and J is TRBJ1-5; tentatively, D is TRBD1 (6 bases). The CDR3 is 15 amino acids. Germline values: CDR1 MNHEY, CDR2 SMNVEV (reference sequence). V lost 2 bases, J lost 1 base, and 9 bases lay in between. The CDR3 DNA follows: TGTGCCAGCAGTTTAATGAGGGGGAGCAATCAGCCCCAGCATTTT. It specifies CASSLMRGSNQPQHF.

This sequence joins TRBV27 and TRBJ2-7; 12 nucleotides align to TRBD1. V dropped 9 bases and J dropped 3; count of bases not matched to a gene: 9. CDR1 MNHEY and CDR2 SMNVEV come from the germline V gene (reference sequence). The CDR3 sequence is 15 residues long. The CDR3 loop is CASRGQGAPGYEQYF. CDR3 coding DNA: TGTGCCAGTCGGGGACAGGGGGCGCCGGGCTACGAGCAGTACTTC.

J is TRBJ2-7 and V is TRBV28; 8 nucleotides match TRBD1. The V and J ends lost 7 bases and 5 bases, in that order; junction bases with no gene match: 10. CDR1 and CDR2 from the germline V gene are MDHEN and SYDVKM. This CDR3 has 14 amino acids. The CDR3 reads CASTQDRGINEQYF. CDR3 coding DNA: TGTGCCAGCACCCAAGACAGGGGAATTAACGAGCAGTACTTC.

The chain is built from TRBV6-5 and TRBJ1-1; 8 bases align to TRBD1. The CDR3 has 16 amino acids. CDR1 is MNHEY and CDR2 is SVGAGI in the germline V gene. V shed 2 bases, J shed 0 bases, and the junction held 5 bases outside the gene matches. The chain's CDR3 is CASSYTAQGVNTEAFF. For the CDR3, the DNA is TGTGCCAGCAGTTACACCGCACAGGGGGTGAACACTGAAGCTTTCTTT.

This clone is a singleton in its sample. This sequence joins TRBV7-9 and TRBJ2-3; D call uncertain. The CDR3 extends over 13 amino acids. V was shortened by 4 bases and J by 2 bases, with 7 bases between the two germline ends. Germline CDR1 reads SEHNR; CDR2 reads FQNEAQ (reference sequence). CDR3 bases: TGTGCCAGCAGCTACCCGGTCACAGATACGCAGTATTTT. Translating it yields CASSYPVTDTQYF.

In this sample, this clone turned up once. This CDR3 reads CASSLDRSNDGYTF. Here the CDR3 DNA reads TGTGCCAGCAGCTTGGATAGGTCAAACGATGGCTACACCTTC. This sequence joins TRBV5-4 and TRBJ1-2; D is uncertain. The germline V and J ends were trimmed by 0 bases and 6 bases, with 12 bases remaining between them. CDR3 length: 14 amino acids. Germline V gives CDR1 SGHNT, CDR2 YYREEE (reference sequence). Filled out from reference TRBV5-4 and TRBJ1-2, the complete variable domain reads ETGVTQSPTHLIKTRGQQVTLRCSSQSGHNTVSWYQQALGQGPQFIFQYYREEENGRGNFPPRFSGLQFPNYSSELNVNALELDDSALYLCASSLDRSNDGYTFGSGTRLTVV.

V usage is TRBV6-6 and J usage is TRBJ2-7, with 8 bases that match TRBD1. The V gene end was trimmed by 5 bases and the J gene end by 5 bases; junction bases not matched to a gene: 8. Per germline, CDR1 MNHNY and CDR2 SVGAGI (reference sequence). The CDR3 totals 14 residues. The CDR3, as DNA: TGTGCCAGCAGTAGTCGGGACAGGCTAAACGAGCAGTACTTC. Translated, it gives CASSSRDRLNEQYF.

This clone appeared a few times. The rearrangement links TRBV19 to TRBJ1-2; no firm D call. Trimming shortened V by 3 bases and J by 5 bases, and 10 bases separated the two germline ends. From germline, CDR1 is LNHDA and CDR2 SQIVND (reference sequence). The CDR3 is 13 amino acids. CDR3 in amino acids: CASSIDNTYGYTF. The CDR3 DNA reads TGTGCCAGTAGTATCGATAATACTTATGGCTACACCTTC.

This chain links TRBV28 with TRBJ2-2, with 8 bases aligning to TRBD2. After removal of 2 bases from V and 4 bases from J, the junction contained 6 bases not matched to a gene. Looked up from germline, CDR1 is MDHEN and CDR2 is SYDVKM. The CDR3 is 16 amino acids. CDR3: CASSLGLAGFTGELFF. CDR3 nucleotides: TGTGCCAGCAGTTTAGGGCTAGCGGGTTTCACCGGGGAGCTGTTTTTT.

J is TRBJ1-2 and V is TRBV4-1; D is unresolved. CDR3 length equals 11 residues. Trimming cost V 3 bases and J 7 bases, with 6 bases left between them. Germline lookup yields CDR1 MGHRA and CDR2 YSYEKL. In nucleotides, the CDR3 is TGCGCCAGCAGCCAGGGCACTGGCTACACCTTC. Translation: CASSQGTGYTF.

This chain links TRBV18 with TRBJ1-1; D unresolved. The V gene's germline CDR1 is KGHSH and CDR2 LQKENI. V lost 3 bases, J lost 4 bases, and 15 bases lay in between. This CDR3 is 15 amino acids long. The CDR3 DNA is TGTGCCAGCTCACCCCTCGCGAGCAGATTCACTGAAGCTTTCTTT. This translates into CASSPLASRFTEAFF.